The 13 T cell receptor beta chains below come from one sample, sequenced in a study of beta chain features in type 1 diabetes. Sequenced material consisted of expressed TCRB transcripts (all of the isolated RNA was reverse transcribed). Assay used: immunoSEQ multiplex PCR; TCRdb lists only in-frame clones, some missing. The data contain fewer than 250,000 clones, approximately 70% of them singletons. Source material: naive CD4+ T cells from blood. These receptors came from a young man in good health.

This clone turned up a few times. The chain combines TRBV2 with TRBJ1-5; D unclear. The CDR3 covers 12 residues. Germline loops: CDR1 SNHLY, CDR2 FYNNEI. V was shortened by 4 bases and J by 14 bases, with 15 bases between the two germline ends. In nucleotides, the CDR3 is TGTGCCAGCAGTGTCAGACGCGGAGAAGAGCATTTT. Protein: CASSVRRGEEHF.

J is TRBJ2-3 and V is TRBV7-2, with D tentatively TRBD2 (5 bases). Germline V lookup: CDR1 SGHTA, CDR2 FQGNSA. Trimming removed 5 bases at V and 1 base at J, with 10 bases between. This CDR3 comprises 14 residues. CDR3 in amino acids: CASSGVGGTDTQYF. Written as DNA, the CDR3 is TGTGCCAGCAGCGGAGTGGGAGGCACAGATACGCAGTATTTT.

The chain carries TRBV28 and TRBJ2-4; 7 positions agree with TRBD2. Germline CDR1 reads MDHEN; CDR2 reads SYDVKM. Trimming at V came to 3 bases and at J to 3 bases, leaving 5 bases not matched to a gene. The CDR3 sequence is 15 residues long. The CDR3 DNA sequence: TGTGCCAGCAGTTTCTGGGAGGGGAACAAAAACATTCAGTACTTC. Translation gives CASSFWEGNKNIQYF.

The chain carries TRBV2 and TRBJ2-1; unclear D gene. Germline CDR1 reads SNHLY; CDR2 reads FYNNEI. V was shortened by 3 bases and J by 14 bases, with 14 bases between the two germline ends. The CDR3 sequence is 12 residues long. The CDR3 bases are TGTGCCAGCAGTGAGGGTGACTCCAATAAGTTCTTC. Protein product: CASSEGDSNKFF.

This rearrangement joins TRBV4-3 to TRBJ2-1; D gene uncertain. The germline CDR1 and CDR2 sequences are LGHNA and YSLEER. Trimming took off 1 base at V and 5 bases at J, with 9 bases between the two ends. The CDR3 is 14 residues long. DNA for the CDR3: TGCGCCAGCAGCCAAGGGGCTACTAACAATGAGCAGTTCTTC. Amino acids: CASSQGATNNEQFF.

This clone is a singleton in its sample. This chain joins TRBV30 and TRBJ2-1; D is unresolved. This CDR3 comprises 14 residues. V shed 4 bases and J shed 5 bases, with 15 bases lying between them. Germline V gene lookup returns CDR1 GTSNPN and CDR2 SVGIG (reference sequence). The CDR3 DNA reads TGTGCCTGGATAAAGGACCACTTAAACAATGAGCAGTTCTTC. Translation: CAWIKDHLNNEQFF.

V usage is TRBV6-5 and J usage is TRBJ2-1; D might be TRBD1 (7 bases). V was clipped by 4 bases and J by 0 bases, with 13 bases between them. This CDR3 comprises 16 residues. Per germline, CDR1 MNHEY and CDR2 SVGAGI. CDR3 sequence (DNA): TGTGCCAGCAGTTCCCCGCAGGGGGGCTCCTACAATGAGCAGTTCTTC. It is translated as CASSSPQGGSYNEQFF.

This clone was found a few times. This rearrangement joins TRBV30 to TRBJ2-1, with D uncertain. Trimming stripped 0 bases from V and 0 bases from J, with 6 bases between. Germline CDR1 reads GTSNPN; CDR2 reads SVGIG (reference sequence). The CDR3 sequence is 14 residues long. CDR3: CAWSVSGSYNEQFF. CDR3 DNA sequence: TGTGCCTGGAGTGTCTCTGGCTCCTACAATGAGCAGTTCTTC.

This clone was recorded once. The chain combines TRBV27 with TRBJ1-6; tentative D call: TRBD1 (6 bases). The V end lost 6 bases, the J end lost 10 bases, and 13 bases lay between the germline ends. The germline gives CDR1 MNHEY, CDR2 SMNVEV (reference sequence). The CDR3 has 13 residues. In DNA form, the CDR3 reads TGTGCCAGCAGCCCTCGGACAGCCTCACCCCTCCACTTT. Its protein product is CASSPRTASPLHF.

The V and J genes are TRBV9 and TRBJ2-3, with D possibly being TRBD1 or TRBD2 (5 bases each). This CDR3 has 13 residues. Looked up from germline, CDR1 is SGDLS and CDR2 is YYNGEE. V was pared by 7 bases and J by 4 bases, with 13 bases between. The chain's CDR3 is CASSKRGADTQYF. The CDR3 region has the DNA TGTGCCAGCTCCAAGAGGGGAGCAGATACGCAGTATTTT.

The chain employs TRBV30 and TRBJ2-2; TRBD2 matches 9 bases. Unmatched junction bases numbered 8, after V lost 4 bases and J lost 5 bases. CDR1 and CDR2 from the germline V gene are GTSNPN and SVGIG (reference sequence). The CDR3 sequence is 15 residues long. In DNA, the CDR3 is TGTGCCTGGAAGGGAGCGGGAGGATGGACCGGGGAGCTGTTTTTT. Translation gives CAWKGAGGWTGELFF.

The chain links TRBV28 to TRBJ2-7, with D possibly matching TRBD1 (6 bases). The CDR3 has 14 residues. Germline V CDR1 and CDR2: MDHEN, SYDVKM. V was trimmed by 5 bases and J by 2 bases, leaving 13 bases between them. DNA of the CDR3: TGTGCCAGCAGTCCACCCGGGACACCCTACGAGCAGTACTTC. It translates to CASSPPGTPYEQYF.

V is TRBV7-6 and J is TRBJ2-2, with 9 bases identical to TRBD2. This CDR3 region has 15 residues. Germline V gives CDR1 SGHVS, CDR2 FNYEAQ. The ends lost 5 bases at V and 6 bases at J; junction bases unmatched: 7. CDR3 protein: CASSPPGGGAGELFF. The CDR3 DNA sequence: TGTGCCAGCAGCCCCCCTGGCGGGGGGGCCGGGGAGCTGTTTTTT.